This paragraph covers one TCR beta chain sequence. A few counts support this clonotype. Its antigen is not yet known. The sample holds no much larger clone one base away, and base qualities are not on file. Trimming takes 5 bases off V and 7 bases off J; junction bases not matched to a gene: 4. The CDR3 covers 13 residues, taking in both the cysteine and the phenylalanine. Of the read, only the CDR3 DNA is kept; its 39 bases are in frame from base 1. This sample's time point label indicates: persistent/refractory GD, antithyroid drugs over 5 years with positive TRAb. For both TCR sequencing and RNA sequencing, RNA was extracted from PBMCs using TRIzol. The diagnosis of Graves' disease was made according to American Thyroid Association guidelines. Recruitment of patients was carried out at an endocrinology department in Xi'an, China. From each patient, around 9 milliliters of peripheral blood was collected into an EDTA anticoagulant tube. Ficoll Paque Plus density gradient separation was used to isolate PBMCs, and no further T cell sorting was performed. An Agilent 2100 Bioanalyzer and agarose gel were used to check RNA quality, and a NanoDrop 2000 was used to measure RNA concentration.

The sample comes from a study of regulatory T cells in long-lasting Graves disease (dated by TCRdb to 2020 to 2023). Regarding the complete study: Persistent Graves' disease meant more than 5 years of antithyroid drug treatment with TSH receptor autoantibodies that stayed positive. This study used TCR sequencing and RNA sequencing of peripheral blood to compare persistent Graves' disease patients against newly diagnosed Graves' disease patients. The study took place in China and was registered as a clinical trial. A total of some 35 samples underwent TCR sequencing, from 13 patients with persistent Graves' disease and 20 or so patients with newly diagnosed Graves' disease. Antithyroid drugs had been taken for approximately 10 years on average by persistent Graves' disease patients in the clinical cohort. Overall results and qualifications from the work: The authors noted that the small sample size was a limitation that may lower accuracy. More public clonotypes were shared among persistent patients (around 3,000) than among newly diagnosed patients (966). The study examined only peripheral blood because the primary lesion, thyroid tissue, could not be accessed. Compared with newly diagnosed patients, persistent Graves' disease patients had lower TCR Shannon entropy and fewer highly expanded clones, which suggests clonal expansion. Persistent disease showed preferential use of TRBV28, TRBJ1-2 and TRBJ2-5, whereas newly diagnosed disease favored TRBV20-1 and TRBJ2-1. Sequencing and analysis were restricted to the TCR beta chain.

Library method: multiplex PCR. TCRdb records Illumina HiSeq 4000 as the sequencer. To build TCR beta libraries, CDR3 regions were amplified by Arm-PCR using iRepertoire HTBI primers. Gel purification was performed on PCR products prior to sequencing. Concerning the study's data processing: A total of roughly 67 TRBV and under 15 TRBJ segments were identified across samples and were used for gene usage analysis of CDR3 amino acid clonotypes. COPE and FqMerger were used to merge the filtered high-quality paired reads into contigs. Contigs were aligned with BLAST to IMGT TRBV, TRBD and TRBJ reference genes, and CDR3 was defined per IMGT. Highly expanded clones were defined as clonotypes with a frequency above 0.1%. Repertoire diversity was measured by Shannon entropy, and V-J evenness by the Gini coefficient. Public clonotypes were defined as clonotypes shared by more than one individual. TCRdb trimmed the raw reads at Q25, called clones with MiXCR and kept productive beta chains. One record per CDR3 amino acid sequence lists the most common genes and DNA. The authors' filters were not applied to this entry. Counted in this sample were some 370,000 distinct CDR3 sequences; approximately 23% of them appeared once. In total, the top ten clones hold under 35% of the sample.

The V and J genes are TRBV12-3 or TRBV12-4 and TRBJ2-2; 7 bases in the junction line up with TRBD1. This specimen was peripheral blood mononuclear cells (PBMCs), taken when the disease was refractory, from a patient treated with antithyroid drugs. The TCR was taken from a middle-aged woman with Graves disease. Donor details come from another sample of the same person, matched by shared clones. The DNA sequence follows: TGTGCCAGCAGTACAGGGGCTATCGGGGAGCTGTTTTTT. It codes for CASSTGAIGELFF.